This TCR beta chain stems from a study of T cells in Graves' hyperthyroidism and ophthalmopathy. Researchers amplified the TCR beta CDR3 regions from RNA transcripts. HTBI primers were the set used in a first-round RT-PCR of the TCR CDR3. TCRdb re-called the multiplex PCR reads through MiXCR, storing one row per CDR3 protein. The repertoire includes 550,000 to 600,000 distinct CDR3 sequences, roughly 46% of them detected once, and 19% sits in the top ten. This CDR3 spans 14 amino acids. The germline gives CDR1 SQVTM, CDR2 ANQGSEA. V was trimmed by 0 bases and J by 8 bases, leaving 16 bases between them. As for this clonotype: Its antigen is unknown.

The study excluded patients with uncontrolled infection, other autoimmune disease, pregnancy or lactation. The diagnostic basis comprised clinical symptoms, serum thyroxine and TRAb, thyroid ultrasound and orbital computed tomography. Overall study findings and caveats: Ophthalmopathy and stable hyperthyroidism were separated by a 13 V-J model. The majority of expanded thyroid clonotypes above 0.001 also appeared in blood.

The receptor was derived from an adult woman with Graves' disease, either hyperthyroidism or ophthalmopathy (not recorded which). Specimen: peripheral blood or thyroid tissue (not recorded which). The chain recombines TRBV29-1 with TRBJ1-2; D might be TRBD1 (5 bases). CDR3 region: CSVEEGERARGYTF. The CDR3, as DNA: TGCAGCGTTGAAGAGGGGGAGAGGGCCCGGGGCTACACCTTC.